These 32 T cell receptor beta chains were all obtained from the same sample, sequenced in a study of T cells in Graves' hyperthyroidism and ophthalmopathy. Amplification of TCR beta CDR3 regions was performed using RNA transcripts as template. HTBI primers were used for first-round RT-PCR of the TCR CDR3. Each CDR3 protein is one row after TCRdb ran MiXCR on the multiplex PCR reads. Here the sample spans approximately 430,000 distinct CDR3 sequences, approximately 14% being singletons. Input material: blood. The source of these receptors is a woman under 30 with Graves' hyperthyroidism.

This clonotype was seen a handful of times. For the CDR3, the DNA is TGCGCCAGCAGCTCGGGACAGGGGTTCCACGAGCAGTACTTC. This sequence encodes CASSSGQGFHEQYF. The rearrangement links TRBV4-1 to TRBJ2-7; 10 nucleotides match TRBD1. The CDR3 is 14 amino acids. The V gene end was trimmed by 5 bases and the J gene end by 5 bases; junction bases not matched to a gene: 6. Germline loops: CDR1 MGHRA, CDR2 YSYEKL.

This clonotype was recorded many times. V usage is TRBV18 and J usage is TRBJ1-6; tentatively, D is TRBD1 (5 bases). CDR1 KGHSH and CDR2 LQKENI come from the germline V gene. Trimming stripped 3 bases from V and 7 bases from J, with 13 bases between. This CDR3 has 15 amino acids. The CDR3 here is CASSPPGRGNSPLHF. CDR3 nucleotides: TGTGCCAGCTCACCCCCGGGACGTGGGAATTCACCCCTCCACTTT.

This clonotype was recorded many times. The rearrangement links TRBV6-2 or TRBV6-3 to TRBJ1-1, with D hard to call. V was cut by 6 bases and J by 5 bases, with 16 bases left in between. The CDR3 runs 14 residues. From germline, CDR1 is MNHEY and CDR2 SVGEGT. The chain's CDR3 is CASSLGPMGTEAFF. In nucleotides, the CDR3 is TGTGCCAGCAGCTTAGGACCCATGGGGACTGAAGCTTTCTTT.

This clonotype is a singleton in its sample. The chain links TRBV29-1 to TRBJ1-5; no clear D. The CDR3 covers 13 residues. V lost 5 bases and J 1 base, leaving 9 bases between the germline ends. Germline V gene data show CDR1 as SQVTM and CDR2 as ANQGSEA. The CDR3 region is CSVRQTSNQPQHF. The CDR3 DNA is TGCAGCGTTCGGCAGACCAGCAATCAGCCCCAGCATTTT.

The rearrangement joins TRBV20-1 to TRBJ2-1, with D unclear. The CDR3 length is 16 residues. Germline V gene lookup returns CDR1 DFQATT and CDR2 SNEGSKA (reference sequence). V dropped 3 bases and J dropped 3 bases, with 18 bases sitting between them. For the CDR3, the DNA is TGCAGTGCTAGTCGCCCCACGGAACCTCACTACAATGAGCAGTTCTTC. It yields the protein CSASRPTEPHYNEQFF.

At least ten counts were recorded for this clonotype. The chain carries TRBV11-2 and TRBJ1-1; TRBD1 is a possible D gene (6 bases). CDR3 length equals 17 residues. Germline V lookup: CDR1 SGHAT, CDR2 FQNNGV. Trimming left V 4 bases short and J 0 bases short, with 18 bases between. The CDR3 DNA is TGTGCCAGCAGCTCTCGCCAGGGGCGGTATGTGAACACTGAAGCTTTCTTT. Amino acid sequence: CASSSRQGRYVNTEAFF.

The chain joins TRBV9 to TRBJ2-3; 9 bases line up with TRBD2. Per the germline V gene, CDR1 is SGDLS and CDR2 is YYNGEE. The CDR3 is 14 amino acids. The ends lost 3 bases at V and 7 bases at J; junction bases unmatched: 6. DNA of the CDR3: TGTGCCAGCAGCGCAAGCGGGGGGCATAATACGCAGTATTTT. Translated: CASSASGGHNTQYF. The entire variable domain, with the rest obtained from reference TRBV9 and TRBJ2-3, is as follows: DSGVTQTPKHLITATGQRVTLRCSPRSGDLSVYWYQQSLDQGLQFLIQYYNGEERAKGNILERFSAQQFPDLHSELNLSSLELGDSALYFCASSASGGHNTQYFGPGTRLTVL.

The rearrangement uses TRBV4-1 and TRBJ2-1; unclear D gene. The germline CDR1 and CDR2 sequences are MGHRA and YSYEKL. The CDR3 is 16 residues long. V lost 0 bases and J 4 bases, leaving 13 bases between the germline ends. The CDR3 DNA sequence: TGCGCCAGCAGCCAAGATACCTACGGGTTTTACAATGAGCAGTTCTTC. The encoded protein is CASSQDTYGFYNEQFF.

V is TRBV9 and J is TRBJ2-1, with D perhaps being TRBD1 or TRBD2 (5 bases each). V was pared by 0 bases and J by 9 bases, with 19 bases between. This CDR3 is built from 16 residues. Germline-derived CDR1 and CDR2 are SGDLS and YYNGEE. The CDR3 region is CASSVGGSLGGAEQFF. The CDR3 DNA reads as TGTGCCAGCAGCGTAGGAGGATCCCTTGGGGGTGCTGAGCAGTTCTTC.

The chain uses TRBV7-9 and TRBJ2-6, with D unresolved. The CDR3 is 16 amino acids. The V gene's germline CDR1 is SEHNR and CDR2 FQNEAQ (reference sequence). The V end lost 1 base, the J end lost 4 bases, and 11 bases lay between the germline ends. The CDR3 nucleotides read TGTGCCAGCAGCTTAGGAATTCACGCCGGGGCCAACGTCCTGACTTTC. This sequence encodes CASSLGIHAGANVLTF.

This clonotype came up many times. This chain joins TRBV5-1 and TRBJ1-1; D call uncertain. Trimming took 0 bases from V and 1 from J, leaving 7 bases between them. This CDR3 is 14 amino acids long. Germline V CDR1 and CDR2: SGHRS, YFSETQ. The CDR3 DNA reads TGCGCCAGCAGCTTGGAGGTCAGGAACACTGAAGCTTTCTTT. It yields the protein CASSLEVRNTEAFF.

The V gene is TRBV20-1, the J gene TRBJ1-1, with D unclear. With 0 bases removed from V and 5 bases from J, the gap between germline ends came to 13 bases. CDR1 is DFQATT and CDR2 is SNEGSKA in the germline V gene (reference sequence). The CDR3 spans 14 residues. This chain's CDR3 is CSARDIQAETEAFF. CDR3 nucleotides: TGCAGTGCTAGAGATATCCAGGCGGAGACTGAAGCTTTCTTT.

The CDR3 spells CAISESGGPSYEQYF. CDR3 nucleotides: TGTGCCATCAGTGAGAGCGGGGGACCCTCCTACGAGCAGTACTTC. The J gene is TRBJ2-7, the V gene TRBV10-3; TRBD2 agrees at 8 bases. V trimming: 2 bases; J trimming: 0 bases; junction bases outside the gene matches: 3. The CDR3 sequence is 15 residues long. Germline loops: CDR1 ENHRY, CDR2 SYGVKD.

This clonotype was recorded a few times. This chain links TRBV3-1 with TRBJ2-7; D tentatively fits TRBD1 or TRBD2 (5 bases each). Trimming removed 0 bases at V and 3 bases at J, with 9 bases between. Per germline, CDR1 LGHDT and CDR2 YNNKEL (reference sequence). The CDR3 is 14 residues long. CDR3 sequence (DNA): TGTGCCAGCAGCCAAGAGGGGACGAACTACGAGCAGTACTTC. Its protein is CASSQEGTNYEQYF.

This clonotype was recorded many times. V is TRBV6-1 and J is TRBJ2-1; 10 nucleotides match TRBD1. The V gene's germline CDR1 is MNHNS and CDR2 SASEGT. This CDR3 has 15 residues. Trimming at V came to 6 bases and at J to 6 bases, leaving 8 bases not matched to a gene. In nucleotides, the CDR3 is TGTGCCAGCAGGGAGGACAGGGGGAGACGCAATGAGCAGTTCTTC. Amino acids: CASREDRGRRNEQFF.

The chain recombines TRBV2 with TRBJ2-7, with D hard to call. The CDR3 loop spans 15 amino acids. From germline, CDR1 is SNHLY and CDR2 FYNNEI. V was trimmed by 4 bases and J by 1 base, leaving 14 bases between them. CDR3 sequence: CASSVIAPPSYEQYF. The CDR3 DNA reads TGTGCCAGCAGTGTCATAGCTCCACCTTCCTACGAGCAGTACTTC.

This rearrangement joins TRBV5-1 to TRBJ2-2, with TRBD2 identical over 7 bases. The CDR3 runs 14 residues. The V gene's germline CDR1 is SGHRS and CDR2 YFSETQ. V gave up 3 bases and J gave up 3 bases; unmatched junction bases: 2. CDR3 in amino acids: CASSSGLDTGELFF. DNA of the CDR3: TGCGCCAGCAGCTCAGGACTAGACACCGGGGAGCTGTTTTTT.

The CDR3 protein is CASSLIQGFEQFF. The CDR3 nucleotides read TGTGCCAGCAGCCTTATACAGGGATTTGAGCAGTTCTTC. This rearrangement joins TRBV7-9 to TRBJ2-1; the D gene is possibly TRBD1 (6 bases). The CDR3 runs to 13 residues. Trimming removed 5 bases from V and 9 bases from J, with 14 bases in between. Germline loops: CDR1 SEHNR, CDR2 FQNEAQ (reference sequence).

Concerning this clonotype: Just one base apart from a much larger clone, this may be a read error. V usage is TRBV6-1 and J usage is TRBJ2-7; possible D gene TRBD1, 6 bases. Germline V gene lookup returns CDR1 MNHNS and CDR2 SASEGT. V was clipped by 5 bases and J by 5 bases, with 19 bases between them. This CDR3 spans 15 amino acids. The CDR3 spells CASSPPPDRTNEQYF. CDR3 DNA: TGTGCCAGCAGTCCACCCCCCGACAGGACCAACGAGCAGTACTTC.

V usage is TRBV12-3 or TRBV12-4 and J usage is TRBJ2-3; D is unclear. The CDR3 has 13 amino acids. V lost 3 bases and J 6 bases, leaving 10 bases between the germline ends. The chain's CDR3 is CASSLNRLDTQYF. For the CDR3, the DNA is TGTGCCAGCAGTTTGAATCGCCTGGATACGCAGTATTTT.

This chain uses TRBV29-1 with TRBJ2-3, with D perhaps given as TRBD1 or TRBD2 (5 bases each). The V end lost 5 bases, the J end lost 2 bases, and 14 bases lay between the germline ends. CDR3 length equals 14 residues. Germline CDR1 and CDR2: SQVTM and ANQGSEA. The CDR3 spells CSVPRDANTDTQYF. The CDR3 coding sequence is TGCAGCGTTCCCCGGGACGCTAACACAGATACGCAGTATTTT.

The rearrangement links TRBV6-2 or TRBV6-3 to TRBJ2-1; 10 bases match TRBD1. Germline assignment: CDR1 MNHEY and CDR2 SVGEGT. The CDR3 contains 14 residues. Trimming took 5 bases from V and 9 from J; bases not matched to a gene: 7. The CDR3 bases are TGTGCCAGCAGTGAACGGGACAGGGGACCTGAGCAGTTCTTC. Its translation is CASSERDRGPEQFF.

The V and J genes are TRBV20-1 and TRBJ2-3; D gene uncertain. The CDR3 loop spans 16 amino acids. The V gene lost 7 bases and the J gene lost 2 bases, with 22 bases spanning the gap. Germline V gives CDR1 DFQATT, CDR2 SNEGSKA (reference sequence). The CDR3 loop reads CSVGTQELSNTDTQYF. The CDR3 DNA sequence: TGCAGTGTTGGAACGCAGGAGCTTTCTAACACAGATACGCAGTATTTT.

This clonotype was recorded at least ten times. This chain connects TRBV20-1 to TRBJ2-2; 16 nucleotides agree with TRBD2. Germline V gene data show CDR1 as DFQATT and CDR2 as SNEGSKA (reference sequence). The CDR3 extends over 19 amino acids. The junction had 13 bases not matched to a gene; V was cut back by 2 bases and J by 7 bases. CDR3 coding DNA: TGCAGTGCTAGATCCGGGACTAGCGGGGGGGCTGCAGTCAGCGGGGAGCTGTTTTTT. It yields the protein CSARSGTSGGAAVSGELFF.

This clonotype was seen repeatedly, ten times or more. The genes are TRBV11-2 and TRBJ1-3; unclear D gene. Germline-derived CDR1 and CDR2 are SGHAT and FQNNGV. Trimming cost V 1 base and J 0 bases, with 7 bases left between them. The CDR3 runs 15 residues. This CDR3 is CASSLGRNSGNTIYF. The DNA of the CDR3 is TGTGCCAGCAGCTTAGGCCGGAACTCTGGAAACACCATATATTTT.

The chain links TRBV4-1 to TRBJ2-7, with TRBD2 as a possible D gene (5 bases). The germline gives CDR1 MGHRA, CDR2 YSYEKL. The V gene lost 4 bases and the J gene lost 6 bases, with 19 bases spanning the gap. The CDR3 spans 15 residues. The CDR3 reads CASSPLAWRSREQYF. The CDR3 DNA reads as TGCGCCAGCAGCCCGTTAGCGTGGAGAAGTCGCGAGCAGTACTTC.

This clonotype was counted at least ten times. This sequence joins TRBV5-1 and TRBJ2-7; D is perhaps TRBD1 (6 bases). This CDR3 has 16 amino acids. V was clipped by 0 bases and J by 2 bases, with 15 bases between them. The germline CDR1 and CDR2 sequences are SGHRS and YFSETQ. The CDR3 here is CASSLVPQGTPYEQYF. CDR3 nucleotide sequence: TGCGCCAGCAGCTTGGTACCCCAGGGGACCCCCTACGAGCAGTACTTC.

This clonotype turned up a few times. This rearrangement joins TRBV6-1 to TRBJ2-7, with 7 bases aligning to TRBD1. Trimming cost V 6 bases and J 2 bases; bases outside gene matches: 7. The germline V gene encodes CDR1 MNHNS and CDR2 SASEGT. This CDR3 spans 14 amino acids. The CDR3 sequence is CASRGLTGTYEQYF. In DNA form, the CDR3 reads TGTGCCAGCAGAGGATTGACAGGGACCTACGAGCAGTACTTC.

V is TRBV3-1 and J is TRBJ1-2; 10 bases are a match to TRBD1. V shed 1 base and J 0 bases; nucleotides not matched to a gene: 8. This CDR3 comprises 18 residues. In germline, CDR1 is LGHDT, CDR2 YNNKEL (reference sequence). The CDR3 DNA sequence: TGTGCCAGCAGCCAAGGATTGGTAGGACAGGGGGCTAACTATGGCTACACCTTC. Translated: CASSQGLVGQGANYGYTF.

In the case of this clonotype: Possible read error: a much larger clone is one base away. The chain links TRBV11-2 to TRBJ2-7; no clear D. Trimming took off 5 bases at V and 1 base at J, with 6 bases between the two ends. The CDR3 consists of 12 residues. Per the germline V gene, CDR1 is SGHAT and CDR2 is FQNNGV. CDR3 DNA: TGTGCCAGCAGCCAAGAGTCCTACGAGCAGTACTTC. Translating it yields CASSQESYEQYF.

This clonotype was counted a single time. V usage is TRBV20-1 and J usage is TRBJ2-1; TRBD2 matches at 8 bases. CDR1 DFQATT and CDR2 SNEGSKA come from the germline V gene (reference sequence). V was pared by 0 bases and J by 8 bases, with 6 bases of the junction left unmatched. The CDR3 runs 14 residues. The CDR3 loop reads CSARDQGLEYEQFF. CDR3 sequence (DNA): TGCAGTGCTAGAGATCAGGGACTAGAATATGAGCAGTTCTTC.

This rearrangement joins TRBV12-3 or TRBV12-4 to TRBJ2-6; D might be TRBD1 (5 bases). V was trimmed by 3 bases and J by 0 bases, leaving 12 bases between them. The CDR3 consists of 17 residues. The CDR3, as DNA: TGTGCCAGCAGTTTCCGGACACATGTCTCTGGGGCCAACGTCCTGACTTTC. Its translation: CASSFRTHVSGANVLTF.